These 27 T cell receptor beta chains were all obtained from the same sample, sequenced in a study of blood T cell repertoires in COVID-19. The table came from immunoSEQ multiplex PCR; TCRdb's copy has only in-frame clones and leaves some out. The sample has fewer than 500,000 clones; 81% are singletons. Sequencing input: peripheral blood. Receptor source: a human donor with acute or convalescent COVID-19. The donor label of this sample is uncertain.

The gene calls are TRBV15 and TRBJ2-1; 9 bases agree with TRBD2. The V gene end was trimmed by 3 bases and the J gene end by 4 bases; junction bases not matched to a gene: 7. This CDR3 has 16 residues. Germline-derived CDR1 and CDR2 are LNHNV and YYDKDF (reference sequence). CDR3 in amino acids: CATSSEAGGNYNEQFF. CDR3 in DNA: TGTGCCACCAGCAGTGAAGCGGGGGGTAATTACAATGAGCAGTTCTTC.

J is TRBJ1-4 and V is TRBV7-9; 7 nucleotides line up with TRBD1. V lost 3 bases to trimming and J lost 8 bases; unmatched junction nucleotides: 6. The CDR3 runs 14 residues. CDR1 is SEHNR and CDR2 is FQNEAQ in the germline V gene (reference sequence). The CDR3 spells CASSFRGEEEKLFF. The CDR3 DNA reads TGTGCCAGCAGCTTCAGGGGGGAGGAAGAAAAACTGTTTTTT.

V and J are TRBV7-9 and TRBJ2-5, with 7 bases fitting TRBD1. The CDR3 has 15 residues. Germline CDR1 and CDR2: SEHNR and FQNEAQ (reference sequence). The ends lost 4 bases at V and 1 base at J; junction bases unmatched: 6. The CDR3 loop reads CASSYDRAFQETQYF. The CDR3, as DNA: TGTGCCAGCAGCTACGACAGGGCCTTCCAAGAGACCCAGTACTTC.

The rearrangement joins TRBV18 to TRBJ1-2, with D hard to call. The CDR3 totals 15 residues. CDR1 is KGHSH and CDR2 is LQKENI in the germline V gene. V was clipped by 2 bases and J by 0 bases, with 10 bases between them. CDR3 sequence reads: CASSPSAGANYGYTF. In DNA form, the CDR3 reads TGTGCCAGCTCACCATCGGCCGGGGCTAACTATGGCTACACCTTC.

The rearrangement uses TRBV30 and TRBJ1-4; D perhaps matches TRBD1 (6 bases). The germline V gene encodes CDR1 GTSNPN and CDR2 SVGIG (reference sequence). The CDR3 runs 15 residues. V gave up 3 bases and J gave up 4 bases, with 15 bases separating them. In DNA form, the CDR3 reads TGTGCCTGGAGCGCCGACAGGTACCTTAATGAAAAACTGTTTTTT. As protein: CAWSADRYLNEKLFF.

This clone has only one observation. The chain uses TRBV6-5 and TRBJ2-7; TRBD2 matches 11 bases. Germline loops: CDR1 MNHEY, CDR2 SVGAGI. Trimming took 4 bases from V and 1 from J; bases not matched to a gene: 6. The CDR3 runs to 16 residues. CDR3 residues: CASSSGLAGRSYEQYF. The CDR3, as DNA: TGTGCCAGCAGTTCCGGACTAGCGGGTAGATCCTACGAGCAGTACTTC.

V gene TRBV6-5 combines with J gene TRBJ1-4; 7 nucleotides align to TRBD1. The V segment lost 4 bases and the J segment 7 bases; nucleotides outside the gene matches: 3. The CDR3 is made up of 13 amino acids. Germline loops: CDR1 MNHEY, CDR2 SVGAGI. The CDR3 bases are TGTGCCAGCAGTTTAGACAGGGTTGAAAAACTGTTTTTT. It specifies CASSLDRVEKLFF.

This sequence joins TRBV6-6 and TRBJ1-4; D is possibly TRBD1 (5 bases). The CDR3 contains 15 residues. The germline V gene encodes CDR1 MNHNY and CDR2 SVGAGI (reference sequence). V shed 0 bases and J shed 2 bases, with 7 bases lying between them. The chain's CDR3 is CASSYSGGTNEKLFF. CDR3 nucleotides: TGTGCCAGCAGTTACTCGGGGGGGACTAATGAAAAACTGTTTTTT.

This clone was seen only once. The V call is TRBV25-1, the J call TRBJ2-3, with 7 bases identical to TRBD1. From germline, CDR1 is MGHDK and CDR2 SYGVNS. This CDR3 has 15 amino acids. The J segment lost 1 base and the V segment lost 3 bases, leaving 4 bases of the junction unmatched. The CDR3 reads CASSERDRRTDTQYF. The CDR3, as DNA: TGTGCCAGCAGTGAGAGGGACAGACGCACAGATACGCAGTATTTT.

The chain uses TRBV5-5 and TRBJ2-2, with a possible D match to TRBD2 (5 bases). Trimming stripped 2 bases from V and 3 bases from J, with 11 bases between. Germline V CDR1 and CDR2: SGHKS, YYEKEE (reference sequence). This CDR3 is 15 amino acids long. The CDR3 here is CASSFAGSYTGELFF. CDR3 sequence (DNA): TGTGCCAGCAGCTTCGCGGGCAGTTACACCGGGGAGCTGTTTTTT.

This rearrangement joins TRBV6-5 to TRBJ1-1, with TRBD1 identical over 10 bases. V trimming: 10 bases; J trimming: 5 bases; junction bases outside the gene matches: 7. CDR1 and CDR2 from the germline V gene are MNHEY and SVGAGI. The CDR3 covers 13 residues. The CDR3: CATRQGAKTEAFF. The CDR3 DNA sequence: TGTGCCACTCGACAGGGGGCGAAGACTGAAGCTTTCTTT.

The V gene is TRBV11-2, the J gene TRBJ1-1; maybe TRBD1 (6 bases). CDR3 size: 13 residues. Trimming took off 0 bases at V and 7 bases at J, with 9 bases between the two ends. Germline lookup yields CDR1 SGHAT and CDR2 FQNNGV. Here the CDR3 reads CASSLDQGIEAFF. The CDR3 region has the DNA TGTGCCAGCAGCTTAGATCAGGGGATTGAAGCTTTCTTT.

This chain links TRBV5-6 with TRBJ2-7, with D possibly being TRBD2 (6 bases). The CDR3 extends over 17 amino acids. Germline CDR1 SGHDT, CDR2 YYEEEE. V shed 4 bases and J shed 3 bases, with 23 bases lying between them. CDR3 in DNA: TGTGCCAGCAGCAACGGCCCTCGATCAGAGGGAGGCTACGAGCAGTACTTC. As protein: CASSNGPRSEGGYEQYF. Complete variable domain (other parts from reference TRBV5-6 and TRBJ2-7): DAGVTQSPTHLIKTRGQQVTLRCSPKSGHDTVSWYQQALGQGPQFIFQYYEEEERQRGNFPDRFSGHQFPNYSSELNVNALLLGDSALYLCASSNGPRSEGGYEQYFGPGTRLTVT.

V and J are TRBV4-1 and TRBJ1-2, with 7 nucleotides matching TRBD1. Germline CDR1 reads MGHRA; CDR2 reads YSYEKL. The CDR3 contains 16 residues. Trimming took 2 bases from V and 4 from J; bases not matched to a gene: 10. CDR3 amino acids: CASSQPRQGLSYGYTF. Written as DNA, the CDR3 is TGCGCCAGCAGCCAACCACGACAGGGTTTGAGCTATGGCTACACCTTC.

The chain links TRBV7-9 to TRBJ1-1; TRBD1 agrees at 8 bases. Germline loops: CDR1 SEHNR, CDR2 FQNEAQ (reference sequence). Germline trimming cut 1 base from V and 11 bases from J; bases unmatched to any gene: 9. The CDR3 spans 14 residues. CDR3 sequence: CASSLEAGGFGAFF. The CDR3 DNA reads as TGTGCCAGCAGCTTAGAGGCAGGGGGCTTTGGCGCTTTCTTT.

This chain links TRBV10-2 with TRBJ1-1; D uncertain. V was trimmed by 0 bases and J by 1 base, leaving 12 bases between them. Germline CDR1 and CDR2: WSHSY and SAAADI. This CDR3 spans 16 amino acids. The CDR3 loop reads CASSESNSQWNTEAFF. The CDR3 DNA reads as TGCGCCAGCAGTGAGTCGAACTCCCAATGGAACACTGAAGCTTTCTTT.

The chain carries TRBV5-6 and TRBJ2-1; no clear D gene. The germline gives CDR1 SGHDT, CDR2 YYEEEE. The CDR3 extends over 14 amino acids. V shed 1 base and J shed 3 bases, with 8 bases lying between them. The CDR3 sequence is CASSLIASYNEQFF. As DNA, the CDR3 is TGTGCCAGCAGCTTGATCGCCAGCTACAATGAGCAGTTCTTC.

CDR3 bases: TGTGCCAGTAGTTTCCGGGACAGGAGCTATGGCTACACCTTC. Residues: CASSFRDRSYGYTF. The V and J genes are TRBV19 and TRBJ1-2, with 8 bases aligning to TRBD1. This CDR3 has 14 residues. The V gene's germline CDR1 is LNHDA and CDR2 SQIVND (reference sequence). After removal of 5 bases from V and 4 bases from J, the junction contained 6 bases not matched to a gene.

The rearrangement links TRBV7-8 to TRBJ2-7; D perhaps matches TRBD2 (6 bases). CDR1 and CDR2 (germline): SGHVS, FQNEAQ. This CDR3 has 15 residues. V shed 5 bases and J shed 2 bases, with 16 bases lying between them. The CDR3 DNA sequence: TGTGCCAGCAGCAAACGGGAGACTCAAACCTACGAGCAGTACTTC. It specifies CASSKRETQTYEQYF. Full variable domain (outside the CDR3, taken from reference TRBV7-8 and TRBJ2-7): GAGVSQSPRYKVAKRGQDVALRCDPISGHVSLFWYQQALGQGPEFLTYFQNEAQLDKSGLPSDRFFAERPEGSVSTLKIQRTQQEDSAVYLCASSKRETQTYEQYFGPGTRLTVT.

In this sample, this clone turned up a few times. The chain recombines TRBV2 with TRBJ1-5, with 7 bases fitting TRBD1. The germline gives CDR1 SNHLY, CDR2 FYNNEI. The CDR3 extends over 13 amino acids. With 4 bases clipped from V and 4 bases from J, the junction kept 1 base outside the gene matches. CDR3 in amino acids: CASSATGNQPQHF. For the CDR3, the DNA is TGTGCCAGCAGTGCGACAGGGAATCAGCCCCAGCATTTT. Full variable domain (remainder filled in from reference TRBV2 and TRBJ1-5): EPEVTQTPSHQVTQMGQEVILRCVPISNHLYFYWYRQILGQKVEFLVSFYNNEISEKSEIFDDQFSVERPDGSNFTLKIRSTKLEDSAMYFCASSATGNQPQHFGDGTRLSIL.

This clone was seen at least ten times. This rearrangement joins TRBV28 to TRBJ1-6; D is unclear. Germline CDR1 reads MDHEN; CDR2 reads SYDVKM. The CDR3 is 16 residues long. V lost 4 bases and J lost 8, with 18 bases in between. CDR3 coding DNA: TGTGCCAGCAGTTCTCCGATCGGAGTCGGCTATTCACCCCTCCACTTT. Its translation is CASSSPIGVGYSPLHF.

This chain uses TRBV5-8 with TRBJ1-5; 8 positions agree with TRBD1. The V segment lost 2 bases and the J segment 4 bases; nucleotides outside the gene matches: 8. From germline, CDR1 is SGHTS and CDR2 YDEGEE. There are 16 residues in the CDR3. The CDR3 is CASSFSRGLGNQPQHF. CDR3 in DNA: TGTGCCAGCAGCTTTAGCAGGGGGCTAGGAAATCAGCCCCAGCATTTT.

The genes are TRBV18 and TRBJ1-2, with D possibly being TRBD1 (5 bases). The CDR3 covers 15 residues. Deletions cut 2 bases from V and 4 bases from J, with 14 bases between. Germline assignment: CDR1 KGHSH and CDR2 LQKENI. The CDR3 sequence: CASSPIQGAGYGYTF. As DNA, the CDR3 is TGTGCCAGCTCACCAATCCAGGGTGCCGGCTATGGCTACACCTTC.

The rearrangement links TRBV5-1 to TRBJ2-1; 9 bases line up with TRBD2. The junction had 6 bases not matched to a gene; V was cut back by 2 bases and J by 3 bases. This CDR3 comprises 16 residues. Germline V gives CDR1 SGHRS, CDR2 YFSETQ. The CDR3 spells CASSFSGGYLYNEQFF. The DNA for the CDR3 is TGCGCCAGCAGCTTTAGCGGGGGCTACCTCTACAATGAGCAGTTCTTC.

The chain employs TRBV19 and TRBJ2-1, with TRBD2 matching 12 bases. This CDR3 is built from 18 residues. With V trimmed by 4 bases and J by 2 bases, 9 bases remained unmatched. The germline CDR1 and CDR2 sequences are LNHDA and SQIVND (reference sequence). The CDR3 protein is CASSTPTSGSIAYNEQFF. The CDR3 DNA reads TGTGCCAGTAGTACCCCGACTAGCGGGAGTATCGCCTACAATGAGCAGTTCTTC.

The chain combines TRBV5-1 with TRBJ1-3; D may be TRBD1 (6 bases). Trimming left V 3 bases short and J 0 bases short, with 10 bases between. The CDR3 runs to 15 residues. CDR1 and CDR2 from the germline V gene are SGHRS and YFSETQ. The CDR3 sequence: CASSWDTTSGNTIYF. The CDR3 DNA sequence: TGCGCCAGCAGCTGGGACACTACCTCTGGAAACACCATATATTTT.

V and J are TRBV10-2 and TRBJ2-6; a weak D match, TRBD1 (6 bases). Trimming took 6 bases from V and 0 from J, leaving 21 bases between them. In germline, CDR1 is WSHSY, CDR2 SAAADI. There are 19 residues in the CDR3. The CDR3 region has the DNA TGCGCCAGCAGAGGGGGACGGGACCTACTCCTCTCTGGGGCCAACGTCCTGACTTTC. It is translated as CASRGGRDLLLSGANVLTF.